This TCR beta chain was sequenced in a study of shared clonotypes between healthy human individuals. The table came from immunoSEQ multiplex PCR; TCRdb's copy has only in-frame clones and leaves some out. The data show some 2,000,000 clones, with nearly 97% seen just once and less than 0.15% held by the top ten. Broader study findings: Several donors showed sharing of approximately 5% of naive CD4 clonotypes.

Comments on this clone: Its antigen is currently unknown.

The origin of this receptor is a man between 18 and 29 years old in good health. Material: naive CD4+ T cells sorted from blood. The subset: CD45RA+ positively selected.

This CDR3 reads CASSSRDKGAFVAQYF. Written as DNA, the CDR3 is TGTGCCAGCAGCTCCCGGGACAAGGGGGCCTTCGTGGCCCAGTACTTC. The genes are TRBV11-3 and TRBJ2-5; 7 positions agree with TRBD1. From germline, CDR1 is SGHNT and CDR2 YENEEA. CDR3 size: 16 residues. J was trimmed by 9 bases and V by 4 bases; bases with no gene match: 17.